The clone carrying this T cell receptor beta chain has just a few counts. No antigen is known for it. PCR involved 60 Vbeta and 13 Jbeta primers. Using immunoSEQ multiplex PCR, the repertoire was profiled, and TCRdb retains in-frame clones only, with some absent. The sample holds approximately 100,000 clones, over 70% seen once. The data derive from a study of cytomegalovirus exposure and HLA in healthy donors. Germline V gene sequence: CDR1 MGHDK, CDR2 SYGVNS. The CDR3 length is 17 residues. The J segment lost 7 bases and the V segment lost 4 bases, leaving 17 bases of the junction unmatched. Study-wide findings and caveats: Further analysis was carried out later, and it showed several of the most significant clusters appearing linked to common viral pathogens. There was a cluster of highly shared sequence variants that was likely a sequencing artifact.

The material sequenced was PBMCs. The source of this sequence is a man aged 45-60 years in good health and CMV-seronegative. The chain links TRBV25-1 to TRBJ1-1, with 8 bases lining up with TRBD1. The CDR3 protein is CASSGTQGARLYGEAFF. The DNA for the CDR3 is TGTGCCAGCAGTGGAACTCAGGGGGCGCGTTTATATGGTGAAGCTTTCTTT.